The entry below describes one TCR beta chain. The CDR3 runs 16 residues. J lost 4 bases, V lost 5 bases, and 10 bases had no gene match. Germline V gives CDR1 LNHDA, CDR2 SQIVND (reference sequence). The source of the sample is a study of blood T cell repertoires in COVID-19. Source study methods: Quantification of nucleated cells was approximated via reference gene primer amplification. TCRdb's copy holds only in-frame clones and misses some; the assay was immunoSEQ multiplex PCR. V and J calls and clone size are as listed in that table; D and trimming were resolved from the DNA. The sample has 50,000 to 65,000 clones, around 74% seen once.

V is TRBV19 and J is TRBJ1-2, with 10 bases matching TRBD1. This receptor was identified in an elderly woman with acute or convalescent COVID-19. Sequenced: peripheral blood. Written as DNA, the CDR3 is TGTGCCAGTAGTGCCAACCCCGGGACAGGGGTCTATGGCTACACCTTC. Protein sequence: CASSANPGTGVYGYTF.